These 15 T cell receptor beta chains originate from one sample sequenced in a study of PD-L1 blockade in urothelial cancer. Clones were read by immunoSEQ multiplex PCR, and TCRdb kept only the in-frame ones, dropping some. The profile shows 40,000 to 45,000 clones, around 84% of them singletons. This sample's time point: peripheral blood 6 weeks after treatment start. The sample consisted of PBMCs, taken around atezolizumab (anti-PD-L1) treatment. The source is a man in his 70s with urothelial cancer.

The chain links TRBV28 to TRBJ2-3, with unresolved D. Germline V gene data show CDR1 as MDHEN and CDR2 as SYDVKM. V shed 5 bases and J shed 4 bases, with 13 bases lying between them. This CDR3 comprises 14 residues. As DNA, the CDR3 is TGTGCCAGCAGTCCAGACCTGGGCTCAGATACGCAGTATTTT. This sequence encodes CASSPDLGSDTQYF.

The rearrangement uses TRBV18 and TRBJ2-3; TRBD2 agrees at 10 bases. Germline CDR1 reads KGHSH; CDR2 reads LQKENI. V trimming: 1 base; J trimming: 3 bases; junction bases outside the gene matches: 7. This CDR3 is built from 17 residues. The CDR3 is CASSPLKAGGPTDTQYF. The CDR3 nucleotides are TGTGCCAGCTCACCACTAAAAGCGGGAGGGCCGACAGATACGCAGTATTTT.

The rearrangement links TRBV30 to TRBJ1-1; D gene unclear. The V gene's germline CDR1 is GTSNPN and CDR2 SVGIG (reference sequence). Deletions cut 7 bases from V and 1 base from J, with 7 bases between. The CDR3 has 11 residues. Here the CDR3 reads CALSQNTEAFF. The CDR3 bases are TGTGCCTTAAGCCAGAACACTGAAGCTTTCTTT.

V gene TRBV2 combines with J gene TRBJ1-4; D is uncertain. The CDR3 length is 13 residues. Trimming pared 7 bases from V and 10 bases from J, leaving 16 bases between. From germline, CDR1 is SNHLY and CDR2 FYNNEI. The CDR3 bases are TGTGCCAGCACCGGAGTCCGGGGAGGAAAACTGTTTTTT. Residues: CASTGVRGGKLFF. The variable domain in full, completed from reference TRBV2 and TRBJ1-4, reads EPEVTQTPSHQVTQMGQEVILRCVPISNHLYFYWYRQILGQKVEFLVSFYNNEISEKSEIFDDQFSVERPDGSNFTLKIRSTKLEDSAMYFCASTGVRGGKLFFGSGTQLSVL.

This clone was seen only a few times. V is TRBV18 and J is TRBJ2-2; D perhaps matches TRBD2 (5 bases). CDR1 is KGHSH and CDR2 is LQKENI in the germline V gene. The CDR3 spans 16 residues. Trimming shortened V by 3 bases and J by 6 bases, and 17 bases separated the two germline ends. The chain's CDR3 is CASSPGVGSWSGELFF. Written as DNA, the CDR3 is TGTGCCAGCTCACCGGGAGTTGGTAGTTGGTCCGGGGAGCTGTTTTTT.

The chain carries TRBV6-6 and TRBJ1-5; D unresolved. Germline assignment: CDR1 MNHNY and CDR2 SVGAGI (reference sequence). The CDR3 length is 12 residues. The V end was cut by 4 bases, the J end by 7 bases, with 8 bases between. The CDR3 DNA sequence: TGTGCCAGCAGTTCAGGACTACAGCCCCAGCATTTT. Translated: CASSSGLQPQHF.

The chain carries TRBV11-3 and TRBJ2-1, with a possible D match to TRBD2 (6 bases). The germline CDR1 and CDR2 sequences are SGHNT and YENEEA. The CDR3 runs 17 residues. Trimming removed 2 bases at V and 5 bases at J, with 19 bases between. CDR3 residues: CASSLIPLAPINNEQFF. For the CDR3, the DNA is TGTGCCAGCAGCTTAATTCCCCTAGCGCCAATTAACAATGAGCAGTTCTTC. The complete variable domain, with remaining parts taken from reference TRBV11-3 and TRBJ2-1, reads EAGVVQSPRYKIIEKKQPVAFWCNPISGHNTLYWYLQNLGQGPELLIRYENEEAVDDSQLPKDRFSAERLKGVDSTLKIQPAELGDSAVYLCASSLIPLAPINNEQFFGPGTRLTVL.

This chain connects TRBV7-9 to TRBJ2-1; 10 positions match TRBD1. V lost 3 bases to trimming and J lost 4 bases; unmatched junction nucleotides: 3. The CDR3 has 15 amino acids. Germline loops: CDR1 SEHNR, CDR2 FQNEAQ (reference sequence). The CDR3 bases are TGTGCCAGCAGCTTGGACAGGGGGGCATACAATGAGCAGTTCTTC. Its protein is CASSLDRGAYNEQFF.

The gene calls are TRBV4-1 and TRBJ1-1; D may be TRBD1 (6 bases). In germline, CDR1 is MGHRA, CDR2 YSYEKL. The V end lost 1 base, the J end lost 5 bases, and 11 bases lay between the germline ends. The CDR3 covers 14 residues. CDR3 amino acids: CASSQAGAGTEAFF. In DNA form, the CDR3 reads TGCGCCAGCAGCCAAGCAGGGGCTGGAACTGAAGCTTTCTTT.

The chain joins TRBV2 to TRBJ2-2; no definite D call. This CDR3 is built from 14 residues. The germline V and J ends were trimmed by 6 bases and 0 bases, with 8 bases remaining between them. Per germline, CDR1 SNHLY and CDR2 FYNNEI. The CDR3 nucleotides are TGTGCCAGCAGAGTAAGCACGAACACCGGGGAGCTGTTTTTT. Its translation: CASRVSTNTGELFF.

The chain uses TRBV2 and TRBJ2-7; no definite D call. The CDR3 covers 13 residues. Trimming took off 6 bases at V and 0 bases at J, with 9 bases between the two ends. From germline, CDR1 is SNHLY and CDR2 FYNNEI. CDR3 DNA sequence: TGTGCCAGCAGCCCTTTAGTCTCCTACGAGCAGTACTTC. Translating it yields CASSPLVSYEQYF. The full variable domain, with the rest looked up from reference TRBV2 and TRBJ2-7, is EPEVTQTPSHQVTQMGQEVILRCVPISNHLYFYWYRQILGQKVEFLVSFYNNEISEKSEIFDDQFSVERPDGSNFTLKIRSTKLEDSAMYFCASSPLVSYEQYFGPGTRLTVT.

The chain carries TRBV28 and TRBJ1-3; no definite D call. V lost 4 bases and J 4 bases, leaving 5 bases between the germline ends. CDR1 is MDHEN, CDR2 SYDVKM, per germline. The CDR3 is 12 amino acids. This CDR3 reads CASSSIGNTIYF. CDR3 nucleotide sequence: TGTGCCAGCAGTTCTATAGGAAACACCATATATTTT.

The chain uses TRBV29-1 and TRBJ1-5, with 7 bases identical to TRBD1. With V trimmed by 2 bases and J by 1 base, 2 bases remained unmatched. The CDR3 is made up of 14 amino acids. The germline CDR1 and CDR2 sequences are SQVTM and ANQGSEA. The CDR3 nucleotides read TGCAGCGTTGAATTACAGGGGAGCAATCAGCCCCAGCATTTT. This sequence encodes CSVELQGSNQPQHF.

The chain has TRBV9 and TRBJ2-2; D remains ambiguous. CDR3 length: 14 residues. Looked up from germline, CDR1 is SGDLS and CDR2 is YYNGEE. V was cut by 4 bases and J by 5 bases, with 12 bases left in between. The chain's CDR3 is CASSPLTGTGELFF. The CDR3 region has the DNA TGTGCCAGCAGCCCCCTCACCGGTACCGGGGAGCTGTTTTTT.

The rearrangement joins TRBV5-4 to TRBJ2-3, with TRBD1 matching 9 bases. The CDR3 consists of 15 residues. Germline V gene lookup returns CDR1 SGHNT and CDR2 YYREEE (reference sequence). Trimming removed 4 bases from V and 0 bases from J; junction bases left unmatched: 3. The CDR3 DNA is TGTGCCAGCAGCCCCGGACAGGGGAGCACAGATACGCAGTATTTT. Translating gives CASSPGQGSTDTQYF.